This TCR beta chain was found in a study of technical replicates of blood from a few donors (dated by TCRdb to about 2017). A remark on this clone: Its antigen is still unknown. Base qualities are not recorded, but no much larger clone differs from it by a single base.

Library prep was done by the immunoSEQ multiplex PCR assay. TCRdb took this table from immuneACCESS and kept in-frame rearrangements with V and J called. Such tables lack part of the clones; where checked against another copy, unresolved V genes explain under half of the gap, and the rest is unexplained. This sample gives about 73,000 clones in total; 93% of them show up just once. The ten largest clones add up to approximately 0.25% of the sample. The germline V gene supplies CDR1 SNHLY and CDR2 FYNNEI. From the cysteine through the phenylalanine, the CDR3 covers 12 amino acids. The kept DNA is CDR3 alone, 36 bases in frame from the first base. The germline ends are 7 bases apart after V is trimmed by 4 bases and J by 4 bases.

The TCR comes from a human donor in good health. Sequencing was carried out using T cells isolated from PBMCs. The chain uses TRBV2 and TRBJ1-2; no D gene is confidently identified. CDR3 loop: CASSGDLYGYTF. The DNA is as follows: TGTGCCAGCAGTGGAGATCTCTATGGCTACACCTTC.